A selection of T cell receptor beta chains follows, all from one sample in a study of identical twins. In TCRdb, the 5' RACE reads were re-called with MiXCR into one record per CDR3 protein. The table lists some 630,000 distinct CDR3 sequences, roughly 6.6% of them singletons. In addition, the sample was reused for a study of yellow fever vaccine responses in identical twins.

The source material was PBMCs. The receptors come from a woman aged 18-35 years in good health. Both conserved end residues are part of each CDR3. Each record gives: clone size, V gene, D gene, J gene, CDR3 DNA, CDR3 protein. A D gene is named only where the DNA matches it firmly. Only some rows state a clone size, as once, few, many or a class for expanded clones.

>few|TRBV20-1|NA|TRBJ2-1
TGCAGTGCCAAACTAGCTGTGTCCTACAATGAGCAGTTCTTC
CSAKLAVSYNEQFF
>NA|TRBV20-1|TRBD2|TRBJ2-1
TGCAGTGCTAGAGATAGGCCTAGCGGGAGCGTATTCTACAATGAGCAGTTCTTC
CSARDRPSGSVFYNEQFF
>many|TRBV15|NA|TRBJ2-2
TGTGCCACCAGCAAACGGGACTCCCTCACCGGGGAGCTGTTTTTT
CATSKRDSLTGELFF
>NA|TRBV19|NA|TRBJ2-2
TGTGCCAGTAGTATAGGCTTCAACACCGGGGAGCTGTTTTTT
CASSIGFNTGELFF
>NA|TRBV2|TRBD2|TRBJ2-5
TGTGCCAGCAGCCCTCGGACTAGCGGGCAATTGGCCCAGTACTTC
CASSPRTSGQLAQYF
>few|TRBV4-2|NA|TRBJ1-2
TGTGCCAGCAGCCAAGATATAGGACGGGTCTATGGCTACACCTTC
CASSQDIGRVYGYTF
>few|TRBV20-1|TRBD1|TRBJ2-7
TGCAGTGCTAAGAGGTTCCGGGACAGGACTCTCAAGCAGTACTTC
CSAKRFRDRTLKQYF
>many|TRBV29-1|TRBD1|TRBJ2-5
TGCAGCGTTGAAGATGGGACAGGGACACAAGAGACCCAGTACTTC
CSVEDGTGTQETQYF
>NA|TRBV6-4|TRBD1|TRBJ2-3
TGTGCCAGCAGTGACTCGGCAGGGGGCGCAGATACGCAGTATTTT
CASSDSAGGADTQYF
>NA|TRBV25-1|TRBD1|TRBJ2-5
TGTGCCACCACACCCGGACAGGGGGAGACCCAGTACTTC
CATTPGQGETQYF
>many|TRBV29-1|NA|TRBJ2-3
TGCAGCGTTGAAGGCCATAGCTTGGCAGATACGCAGTATTTT
CSVEGHSLADTQYF
>many|TRBV6-5|TRBD1|TRBJ1-2
TGTGCCTCCACCCCAGGGGGCTATGGCTACACCTTC
CASTPGGYGYTF
>few|TRBV2|TRBD1|TRBJ2-7
TGTGCCAGCAGTCACCTATCGGGGACAGGGGCACGGGGGGCAACCTACGAGCAGTACTTC
CASSHLSGTGARGATYEQYF
>NA|TRBV7-2|TRBD2|TRBJ2-5
TGTGCCAGCAGCAGCGGACTAGCGACAAAAGAGACCCAGTACTTC
CASSSGLATKETQYF
>NA|TRBV6-1|NA|TRBJ2-3
TGTGCCAGCAGTCTTAAGACGGGCAGGACCCCCACAGATACGCAGTATTTT
CASSLKTGRTPTDTQYF
>few|TRBV3-1|TRBD2|TRBJ2-2
TGTGCCAGCAGCCAAACTAGCGGGGGACCTTCGAACACCGGGGAGCTGTTTTTT
CASSQTSGGPSNTGELFF
>many|TRBV12-3/TRBV12-4|TRBD1|TRBJ2-1
TGTGCCAGCAGTTTTTCCCCCGGACAGGTATACAATGAGCAGTTCTTC
CASSFSPGQVYNEQFF
>NA|TRBV27|TRBD2|TRBJ2-7
TGTGCCAGCAGCACACTAGCGGGAGGGCCCCCCCGCTCCTACGAGCAGTACTTC
CASSTLAGGPPRSYEQYF
>many|TRBV5-1|NA|TRBJ2-1
TGCGCCAGCAGACCCGGACGCGCTGTGGGGTACTACAATGAGCAGTTCTTC
CASRPGRAVGYYNEQFF
>many|TRBV29-1|NA|TRBJ2-2
TGCAGCGGGCTGAGGGGAGGCTGGAACACCGGGGAGCTGTTTTTT
CSGLRGGWNTGELFF
>many|TRBV18|NA|TRBJ2-1
TGTGCCAGCTCAACGGGACCAAACAATGAGCAGTTCTTC
CASSTGPNNEQFF
>few|TRBV12-3/TRBV12-4|NA|TRBJ2-3
TGTGCCAGCAGTTACAATAGAGGGGGCACAGATACGCAGTATTTT
CASSYNRGGTDTQYF
>many|TRBV4-1|NA|TRBJ2-1
TGCGCCAGCAGCCAGGGGGACCCGCCTAATGAGCAGTTCTTC
CASSQGDPPNEQFF
>many|TRBV29-1|NA|TRBJ1-1
TGCAGCGTTGGGGACGGAATGAACACTGAAGCTTTCTTT
CSVGDGMNTEAFF
>many|TRBV5-1|NA|TRBJ2-1
TGCGCCAGCAGCTTGGAACACGGATACAATGAGCAGTTCTTC
CASSLEHGYNEQFF
>few|TRBV21-1|NA|TRBJ1-5
TGTGCCAGCATCCTTTCGCAGGGAAATCAGCCCCAGCATTTT
CASILSQGNQPQHF
>many|TRBV5-1|NA|TRBJ1-2
TGCGCCAGCAGCTTGCTGGACCGACCAGGTAGCGGCTACACCTTC
CASSLLDRPGSGYTF
>few|TRBV5-1|TRBD1|TRBJ1-3
TGCGCCAGCAGCTTGACAGGGGGCGAAGTCGGAAACACCATATATTTT
CASSLTGGEVGNTIYF
>NA|TRBV24-1|NA|TRBJ2-3
TGTGCCACCAGTGATTTGGCCGGGACCACAGATACGCAGTATTTT
CATSDLAGTTDTQYF
>many|TRBV7-9|TRBD1|TRBJ1-4
TGTGCCAGCAGCTTAGCGATGGAGGGGGCCGGTGAAAAACTGTTTTTT
CASSLAMEGAGEKLFF
>NA|TRBV28|TRBD2|TRBJ2-3
TGTGCCAGCACCCCGGGGGTAGCGGGAGGGCACGATACGCAGTATTTT
CASTPGVAGGHDTQYF
>many|TRBV12-3/TRBV12-4|NA|TRBJ2-1
TGTGCCAGCAGTCCCCGCAATGAGCAGTTCTTC
CASSPRNEQFF
>NA|TRBV20-1|NA|TRBJ2-3
TGCAGTGCTAGATGGGGTTATGACGGACGGAGCCTTTTT
CSARWGYDGRSLF
>few|TRBV6-1|NA|TRBJ2-7
TGTGCCAGCAGAGCCGAAATGGGCTACGAGCAGTACTTC
CASRAEMGYEQYF
>NA|TRBV5-1|TRBD2|TRBJ2-7
TGCGCCAGCAGCCATCGGCGGGCGGGAGTGTCCTACGAGCGGTACTTC
CASSHRRAGVSYERYF
>many|TRBV27|NA|TRBJ1-1
TGTGCCAGCAGTTCATATATGAACACTGAAGCTTTCTTT
CASSSYMNTEAFF
>many|TRBV6-1|TRBD1|TRBJ1-6
TGTGCCAGCAGTCGATTGACAGGGTATAATTCACCCCTCCACTTT
CASSRLTGYNSPLHF
>NA|TRBV24-1|NA|TRBJ2-1
TGTGCCACCAGTGATTTGCAAAGGGGACACAATGAGCAGTTCTTC
CATSDLQRGHNEQFF
>NA|TRBV6-1|NA|TRBJ1-2
TGTGCCAGCAGTGGAGGGGGTCGCGGCTATGGCTACACCTTC
CASSGGGRGYGYTF
>many|TRBV10-1|NA|TRBJ1-2
TGCGCCAGCAGTTGGATAGAGAACTATGGCTACACCTTC
CASSWIENYGYTF
>NA|TRBV7-6|NA|TRBJ2-3
TGTGCCAGCAGTTTCGAGTTCGACACGCAGTATTTT
CASSFEFDTQYF
>many|TRBV7-9|NA|TRBJ2-5
TGTGCCACGGCTAGAGGGGGAGAGACCCAGTACTTC
CATARGGETQYF
>many|TRBV7-6|TRBD1|TRBJ1-1
TGTGCCAGCGCCCCGGGACAGGGCACTGAAGCTTTCTTT
CASAPGQGTEAFF
>NA|TRBV20-1|NA|TRBJ2-1
TGCAGTGCTAGAGATACCGCTAGCAGCGACTACAATGAGCAGTTCTTC
CSARDTASSDYNEQFF
>many|TRBV5-1|TRBD1|TRBJ2-3
TGCGCCAGCAGCTTGGAACAGGGGCTTAGACCCACAGATACGCAGTATTTT
CASSLEQGLRPTDTQYF
>NA|TRBV4-1|TRBD2|TRBJ2-5
TGCGCCAGCAGCCACCCATTATCCCCGACTAGCGGGAGCCAAGAGACCCAGTACTTC
CASSHPLSPTSGSQETQYF
>many|TRBV10-3|TRBD2|TRBJ2-3
TGTGCCATCAGTGAGTCGAACGCGGGGGGCACAGATACGCAGTATTTT
CAISESNAGGTDTQYF
>NA|TRBV7-9|TRBD1|TRBJ2-5
TGTGCCAGCAGCTTGGGTGAGGACAGGGCCCCAGAGACCCAGTACTTC
CASSLGEDRAPETQYF
>few|TRBV11-2|TRBD2|TRBJ2-5
TGTGCCAGCAGCTTAGGAATCGGGCTAGCGGGTCTGGGAGAGACCCAGTACTTC
CASSLGIGLAGLGETQYF
>many|TRBV12-3/TRBV12-4|TRBD2|TRBJ2-1
TGTGCCAGCGGGACTCTAGCGGGAGTTCCGCAGTTCTTC
CASGTLAGVPQFF
>many|TRBV25-1|TRBD1|TRBJ1-3
TGTGCCAGCAGTGAAGGACAGGGGGCTGGAAACACCATATATTTT
CASSEGQGAGNTIYF
>few|TRBV5-1|NA|TRBJ2-1
TGCGCCAGCAGCCCGGACTATAAACCCTCTAATGAGCAGTTCTTC
CASSPDYKPSNEQFF
>many|TRBV9|NA|TRBJ1-4
TGTGCCAGCAGCGTAACCGCAACTAATGAAAAACTGTTTTTT
CASSVTATNEKLFF
>many|TRBV20-1|NA|TRBJ2-1
TGCAGTGCTCCCTCCCTACAGGTTGAGCAGTTCTTC
CSAPSLQVEQFF
>NA|TRBV18|NA|TRBJ2-7
TGTGCCAGCTCACCAATCGCGAACGAGCAGTACTTC
CASSPIANEQYF